A selection of T cell receptor beta chains follows, all from one sample in a study of monozygotic twins with cystic fibrosis. Assay: immunoSEQ multiplex PCR; the TCRdb copy retains only in-frame clones and omits some. The sample includes approximately 32,000 clones, nearly 98% of them seen just once. Sequencing input: blood. These TCRs come from a girl between 2 and 10 years old with cystic fibrosis. CDR3s include the opening cysteine and the closing phenylalanine or tryptophan. D genes are given only for firm matches. The size field is filled for only some rows; it gives once, few, many or a size class.

V	J	D	length	size	CDR3	DNA
TRBV6-5	TRBJ2-1	TRBD2	13	NA	CASRLAGANEQFF	TGTGCCAGCAGACTAGCGGGGGCCAATGAGCAGTTCTTC
TRBV5-1	TRBJ1-2	NA	15	NA	CASSSTTDRSYGYTF	TGCGCCAGCAGCTCCACGACAGATCGGAGCTATGGCTACACCTTC
TRBV6-5	TRBJ2-3	NA	13	NA	CAIRKSGEDTQYF	TGTGCCATCCGGAAATCTGGTGAAGATACGCAGTATTTT
TRBV5-1	TRBJ2-7	TRBD1	14	NA	CASRDRDRGYEQYF	TGCGCCAGCAGGGACCGGGACAGGGGATACGAGCAGTACTTC
TRBV29-1	TRBJ2-3	NA	12	NA	CSVEQAAGAQYF	TGCAGCGTTGAACAGGCTGCAGGGGCGCAGTATTTT
TRBV5-1	TRBJ2-5	NA	15	NA	CASSPTGNPQETQYF	TGCGCCAGCAGCCCGACCGGGAACCCTCAAGAGACCCAGTACTTC
TRBV5-1	TRBJ2-3	TRBD1	16	NA	CASSGGDRGRADTQYF	TGCGCCAGCAGCGGTGGTGACAGGGGGCGAGCAGATACGCAGTATTTT
TRBV25-1	TRBJ2-6	NA	16	once	CASSESRASGANVLTF	TGTGCCAGCAGTGAATCGAGGGCCTCTGGGGCCAACGTCCTGACTTTC
TRBV7-6	TRBJ2-1	NA	17	NA	CASSSSFTGSSYNEQFF	TGTGCCAGCAGCTCATCCTTCACCGGGAGCTCCTACAATGAGCAGTTCTTC
TRBV7-7	TRBJ2-2	TRBD2	18	NA	CASSSRLAGSANTGELFF	TGTGCCAGCAGCTCGAGACTAGCGGGCTCCGCGAACACCGGGGAGCTGTTTTTT
TRBV6-5	TRBJ2-1	TRBD1	12	NA	CASSVTGVEQFF	TGTGCCAGCAGTGTGACAGGGGTCGAGCAGTTCTTC
TRBV28	TRBJ1-2	TRBD1	15	NA	CASSLSTGESRGYTF	TGTGCCAGCAGTTTATCGACAGGGGAGTCTCGGGGCTACACCTTC
TRBV2	TRBJ1-1	NA	13	NA	CASSDSGWGEAFF	TGTGCCAGCAGTGATTCAGGTTGGGGTGAAGCTTTCTTT
TRBV4-1	TRBJ1-1	NA	15	NA	CASSQVRGQGTEAFF	TGCGCCAGCAGCCAAGTCCGGGGGCAGGGCACTGAAGCTTTCTTT
TRBV6-6	TRBJ2-1	NA	15	NA	CASSKRTSSYNEQFF	TGTGCCAGCAGTAAAAGAACTAGCTCCTACAATGAGCAGTTCTTC
TRBV9	TRBJ2-1	NA	18	NA	CASSPQGTLARSYNEQFF	TGTGCCAGCAGCCCCCAGGGGACCCTAGCAAGGTCCTACAATGAGCAGTTCTTC
TRBV19	TRBJ2-1	NA	11	NA	CASSIENEQFF	TGTGCCAGTAGTATTGAGAATGAGCAGTTCTTC
TRBV9	TRBJ2-1	TRBD1	15	NA	CASSIGQGSYNEQFF	TGTGCCAGCAGCATCGGACAGGGATCCTACAATGAGCAGTTCTTC
TRBV30	TRBJ1-4	NA	14	NA	CAWSLTDKAEKLFF	TGTGCCTGGAGTCTCACCGACAAGGCGGAGAAACTGTTTTTT
TRBV6-5	TRBJ1-1	NA	14	NA	CASKRETGNTEAFF	TGTGCCAGCAAACGAGAGACAGGGAACACTGAAGCTTTCTTT
TRBV30	TRBJ1-2	NA	13	NA	CAWSPGFNYGYTF	TGTGCCTGGAGTCCGGGATTCAACTATGGCTACACCTTC
TRBV18	TRBJ2-1	TRBD2	16	NA	CASSPPGGGPGNEQFF	TGTGCCAGCTCACCACCGGGGGGAGGGCCGGGTAATGAGCAGTTCTTC
TRBV4-2	TRBJ2-5	NA	13	NA	CASSQRAEETQYF	TGTGCCAGCAGCCAAAGAGCAGAAGAGACCCAGTACTTC
TRBV5-6	TRBJ2-1	NA	15	NA	CASSPRLVSIDEQFF	TGTGCCAGCAGCCCTAGACTAGTTTCCATCGATGAGCAGTTCTTC
TRBV11-1	TRBJ1-1	NA	15	NA	CASSLGRQLNTEAFF	TGTGCCAGCAGCTTAGGAAGACAGTTGAACACTGAAGCTTTCTTT
TRBV7-2	TRBJ2-7	TRBD2	14	NA	CASSFTSGRYEQYF	TGTGCCAGCAGCTTTACTAGCGGGAGATACGAGCAGTACTTC
TRBV25-1	TRBJ2-7	NA	12	NA	CASSETGYEQYF	TGTGCCAGCAGTGAGACCGGTTACGAGCAGTACTTC
TRBV28	TRBJ1-6	NA	17	NA	CASSPLTGVIYNSPLHF	TGTGCCAGCAGTCCTCTGACAGGAGTAATCTATAATTCACCCCTCCACTTT
TRBV5-4	TRBJ2-7	TRBD1	15	NA	CASSGMDRGSYEQYF	TGTGCCAGCAGCGGGATGGACAGGGGCTCCTACGAGCAGTACTTC
TRBV27	TRBJ1-6	NA	12	NA	CASSFVGSPLHF	TGTGCCAGCAGTTTCGTGGGGTCACCCCTCCACTTT
TRBV5-4	TRBJ1-1	TRBD1	15	NA	CASSLKTGGTTEAFF	TGTGCCAGCAGCTTAAAGACAGGGGGGACCACTGAAGCTTTCTTT
TRBV21-1	TRBJ1-3	NA	15	NA	CASSMFPGSGNTIYF	TGTGCCAGCAGCATGTTTCCCGGCTCTGGAAACACCATATATTTT
TRBV5-6	TRBJ2-3	NA	16	NA	CASSLDVRGATDTQYF	TGTGCCAGCAGCTTGGACGTTCGGGGGGCCACAGATACGCAGTATTTT
TRBV2	TRBJ1-2	NA	15	NA	CASSEGRDFYYGYTF	TGTGCCAGCAGTGAGGGGCGGGACTTCTACTATGGCTACACCTTC
TRBV4-1	TRBJ1-1	TRBD1	14	NA	CASSLRDSNTEAFF	TGCGCCAGCAGCCTCCGGGACAGTAACACTGAAGCTTTCTTT
TRBV15	TRBJ1-2	TRBD1	14	NA	CATSRMGTGDGYTF	TGTGCCACCAGCAGAATGGGGACAGGGGATGGCTACACCTTC
TRBV6-6	TRBJ2-7	NA	14	NA	CASSQRQSSYEQYF	TGTGCCAGCAGTCAACGTCAGTCCTCCTACGAGCAGTACTTC
TRBV13	TRBJ2-7	NA	12	NA	CASSHQAYEQYF	TGTGCCAGCAGCCATCAGGCTTACGAGCAGTACTTC
TRBV25-1	TRBJ1-5	NA	14	once	CATSEMGGNQPQHF	TGTGCCACCTCCGAGATGGGGGGCAATCAGCCCCAGCATTTT
TRBV30	TRBJ1-5	TRBD1	16	NA	CAWSVKMYRGSKPQHF	TGTGCCTGGAGTGTAAAGATGTACAGGGGGTCCAAACCCCAGCATTTT
TRBV28	TRBJ1-5	NA	12	NA	CASSLKGQPQHF	TGTGCCAGCAGTTTAAAAGGGCAGCCCCAGCATTTT
TRBV2	TRBJ2-5	NA	16	NA	CASSEFLAEFQETQYF	TGTGCCAGCAGTGAATTCCTCGCAGAATTCCAAGAGACCCAGTACTTC
TRBV12-5	TRBJ2-3	TRBD2	16	NA	CASARLAGVHTDTQYF	TGTGCTAGTGCCAGACTAGCGGGAGTACACACAGATACGCAGTATTTT
TRBV7-9	TRBJ1-2	NA	13	NA	CASSSPDRWGYTF	TGTGCCAGCAGCTCTCCGGACCGCTGGGGCTACACCTTC
TRBV30	TRBJ2-1	NA	11	NA	CAWNLGNEQFF	TGTGCCTGGAATTTGGGCAATGAGCAGTTCTTC